Shown below are 21 T cell receptor beta chains from a single sample sequenced in a study of blood T cell repertoires in COVID-19. Clones were sequenced by immunoSEQ multiplex PCR, and TCRdb holds only the in-frame ones, with some missing. Among about 73,000 clones listed, 85% to 90% were seen once. The sample comprised peripheral blood. The receptor set was obtained from a man aged 80 or over with acute or convalescent COVID-19.

The CDR3 region is CASSEGQGSGYTF. In DNA, the CDR3 is TGTGCCAGCAGTGAAGGACAGGGGAGCGGCTACACCTTC. The V and J genes are TRBV6-1 and TRBJ1-2, with TRBD1 identical over 8 bases. The CDR3 length is 13 residues. V was pared by 1 base and J by 8 bases, with 3 bases of the junction left unmatched. CDR1 is MNHNS, CDR2 SASEGT, per germline.

J is TRBJ1-1 and V is TRBV5-1; TRBD1 matches 8 bases. Trimming removed 4 bases from V and 1 base from J; junction bases left unmatched: 6. Germline assignment: CDR1 SGHRS and CDR2 YFSETQ. The CDR3 has 15 amino acids. The CDR3 bases are TGCGCCAGCAGCCAGTGGGGACAGGCGAACACTGAAGCTTTCTTT. It yields the protein CASSQWGQANTEAFF. Using reference TRBV5-1 and TRBJ1-1 for the parts outside the CDR3, the full variable domain is KAGVTQTPRYLIKTRGQQVTLSCSPISGHRSVSWYQQTPGQGLQFLFEYFSETQRNKGNFPGRFSGRQFSNSRSEMNVSTLELGDSALYLCASSQWGQANTEAFFGQGTRLTVV.

The chain carries TRBV19 and TRBJ1-5; D unclear. CDR1 is LNHDA and CDR2 is SQIVND in the germline V gene (reference sequence). This CDR3 contains 14 residues. The germline V and J ends were trimmed by 3 bases and 1 base, with 7 bases remaining between them. CDR3 protein: CASSIEHSNQPQHF. The CDR3 DNA reads TGTGCCAGTAGTATTGAACACAGCAATCAGCCCCAGCATTTT.

The chain combines TRBV2 with TRBJ1-6; D gene uncertain. Looked up from germline, CDR1 is SNHLY and CDR2 is FYNNEI. Trimming removed 10 bases at V and 8 bases at J, with 15 bases between. This CDR3 contains 13 residues. The CDR3 region has the DNA TGTGCCATCAACCGAGACTTTTATTCACCCCTCCACTTT. This translates into CAINRDFYSPLHF.

This clone has a single count. The V call is TRBV12-3 or TRBV12-4, the J call TRBJ1-5; 7 bases align to TRBD1. The CDR3 is 12 amino acids. With 9 bases clipped from V and 9 bases from J, the junction kept 8 bases outside the gene matches. CDR3 in amino acids: CASRQGQRPQHF. The DNA of the CDR3 is TGTGCCAGTCGACAGGGCCAACGGCCCCAGCATTTT.

This chain's CDR3 is CASSPLTSSYNEQFF. For the CDR3, the DNA is TGTGCCAGCTCACCTCTAACGAGCTCCTACAATGAGCAGTTCTTC. The chain uses TRBV18 and TRBJ2-1; D is undetermined. The CDR3 is made up of 15 amino acids. Germline-derived CDR1 and CDR2 are KGHSH and LQKENI. V gave up 3 bases and J gave up 0 bases, with 9 bases separating them.

This chain uses TRBV30 with TRBJ2-1, with D maybe TRBD2 (6 bases). Trimming shortened V by 1 base and J by 9 bases, and 13 bases separated the two germline ends. The CDR3 is 13 residues long. Germline CDR1 reads GTSNPN; CDR2 reads SVGIG (reference sequence). The CDR3 here is CAWSDQGLGEQFF. CDR3 nucleotide sequence: TGTGCCTGGAGTGATCAGGGACTTGGTGAGCAGTTCTTC.

The chain couples TRBV6-5 to TRBJ2-5, with 9 nucleotides matching TRBD1. This CDR3 comprises 15 residues. V was clipped by 2 bases and J by 4 bases; unmatched bases: 5. Germline CDR1 and CDR2: MNHEY and SVGAGI. CDR3 DNA sequence: TGTGCCAGCAGTTACACGACAGGGGGAAGAGAGACCCAGTACTTC. Protein sequence: CASSYTTGGRETQYF.

The chain recombines TRBV12-3 or TRBV12-4 with TRBJ1-2, with D perhaps matching TRBD1 (6 bases). V was shortened by 6 bases and J by 1 base, with 9 bases between the two germline ends. The CDR3 totals 13 residues. CDR3 in DNA: TGTGCCAGCAGCCGGACAGATAACTATGGCTACACCTTC. It is translated as CASSRTDNYGYTF.

Only one count was recorded for this clone. The V gene is TRBV5-4, the J gene TRBJ1-3, with unresolved D. V lost 5 bases to trimming and J lost 2 bases, with 14 bases between them. Germline V gene lookup returns CDR1 SGHNT and CDR2 YYREEE (reference sequence). The CDR3 extends over 15 amino acids. CDR3 nucleotides: TGTGCCAGCAGATTTGACCCAGGCCCTGGAAACACCATATATTTT. It encodes CASRFDPGPGNTIYF.

This clone was found once. The gene calls are TRBV7-2 and TRBJ1-5; D gene unclear. With 1 base removed from V and 0 bases from J, the gap between germline ends came to 7 bases. This CDR3 is 15 amino acids long. Germline loops: CDR1 SGHTA, CDR2 FQGNSA. The CDR3 loop is CASSLVFNSNQPQHF. The CDR3 DNA follows: TGTGCCAGCAGCTTAGTTTTCAATAGCAATCAGCCCCAGCATTTT.

V and J are TRBV11-2 and TRBJ2-3, with 14 bases lining up with TRBD2. J was trimmed by 5 bases and V by 1 base; bases with no gene match: 5. Germline lookup yields CDR1 SGHAT and CDR2 FQNNGV. The CDR3 is 17 amino acids. For the CDR3, the DNA is TGTGCCAGCAGCTTAGGACTAGCGGGGGGGCAGGGAGATACGCAGTATTTT. Translation gives CASSLGLAGGQGDTQYF.

J is TRBJ2-7 and V is TRBV18; D gene ambiguous. V was pared by 6 bases and J by 0 bases, with 3 bases between. The CDR3 is 11 residues long. In germline, CDR1 is KGHSH, CDR2 LQKENI. The CDR3: CASSLSYEQYF. The CDR3 DNA reads TGTGCCAGCTCCCTCTCCTACGAGCAGTACTTC.

The chain uses TRBV5-1 and TRBJ2-5; 7 nucleotides agree with TRBD1. V gave up 4 bases and J gave up 1 base; unmatched junction bases: 7. CDR3 length equals 15 residues. Germline CDR1 is SGHRS and CDR2 is YFSETQ. The CDR3 protein is CASSRDSSTQETQYF. In nucleotides, the CDR3 is TGCGCCAGCAGCCGGGACAGTAGTACCCAAGAGACCCAGTACTTC.

The genes are TRBV6-1 and TRBJ2-5; D may be TRBD2 (6 bases). The CDR3 consists of 13 residues. In germline, CDR1 is MNHNS, CDR2 SASEGT. Trimming took 0 bases from V and 4 from J, leaving 6 bases between them. CDR3 residues: CASSEAGGETQYF. The CDR3 region has the DNA TGTGCCAGCAGTGAAGCGGGGGGAGAGACCCAGTACTTC.

This clone turned up a few times. The genes are TRBV6-6 and TRBJ2-7, with no clear D. CDR1 and CDR2 (germline): MNHNY, SVGAGI (reference sequence). The CDR3 is 15 residues long. Trimming removed 6 bases from V and 3 bases from J, with 18 bases in between. CDR3 residues: CASRGQRGQDYEQYF. The CDR3 DNA follows: TGTGCCAGCAGAGGCCAGAGAGGCCAAGACTACGAGCAGTACTTC.

The chain has TRBV30 and TRBJ1-1; D is possibly TRBD1 (5 bases). The CDR3 length is 13 residues. Per germline, CDR1 GTSNPN and CDR2 SVGIG (reference sequence). The V end lost 1 base, the J end lost 5 bases, and 11 bases lay between the germline ends. The CDR3 protein is CAWSGDSGTEAFF. As DNA, the CDR3 is TGTGCCTGGAGTGGGGACTCGGGGACTGAAGCTTTCTTT.

The CDR3 DNA reads TGTGCCAGCCAGGGGGCGGCTTATAATTCACCCCTCCACTTT. Translating gives CASQGAAYNSPLHF. This rearrangement joins TRBV6-5 to TRBJ1-6; 8 nucleotides line up with TRBD1. The CDR3 loop spans 14 amino acids. Germline lookup yields CDR1 MNHEY and CDR2 SVGAGI. Losses at the gene ends were 8 bases for V and 4 bases for J; bases not matched to a gene: 4.

This chain's CDR3 is CASSVGFEGLAEQYF. CDR3 bases: TGTGCCAGCAGCGTAGGATTCGAGGGATTAGCCGAGCAGTACTTC. This chain uses TRBV9 with TRBJ2-7; D is possibly TRBD2 (5 bases). V was cut by 0 bases and J by 6 bases, with 16 bases left in between. Germline CDR1 reads SGDLS; CDR2 reads YYNGEE. The CDR3 has 15 residues.

The chain employs TRBV19 and TRBJ2-7, with 7 bases lining up with TRBD1. After removal of 4 bases from V and 5 bases from J, the junction contained 5 bases not matched to a gene. This CDR3 comprises 13 residues. CDR1 LNHDA and CDR2 SQIVND come from the germline V gene (reference sequence). The CDR3 loop reads CASSRPTGNEQYF. The DNA for the CDR3 is TGTGCCAGTAGTAGGCCGACAGGGAACGAGCAGTACTTC.

This chain joins TRBV6-1 and TRBJ2-1; the match to TRBD2 covers 11 bases. The CDR3 contains 15 residues. V dropped 4 bases and J dropped 5; count of bases not matched to a gene: 4. Germline CDR1 MNHNS, CDR2 SASEGT. CDR3 sequence reads: CASSVAGGVNNEQFF. The CDR3 region has the DNA TGTGCCAGCAGTGTAGCGGGAGGGGTAAACAATGAGCAGTTCTTC.